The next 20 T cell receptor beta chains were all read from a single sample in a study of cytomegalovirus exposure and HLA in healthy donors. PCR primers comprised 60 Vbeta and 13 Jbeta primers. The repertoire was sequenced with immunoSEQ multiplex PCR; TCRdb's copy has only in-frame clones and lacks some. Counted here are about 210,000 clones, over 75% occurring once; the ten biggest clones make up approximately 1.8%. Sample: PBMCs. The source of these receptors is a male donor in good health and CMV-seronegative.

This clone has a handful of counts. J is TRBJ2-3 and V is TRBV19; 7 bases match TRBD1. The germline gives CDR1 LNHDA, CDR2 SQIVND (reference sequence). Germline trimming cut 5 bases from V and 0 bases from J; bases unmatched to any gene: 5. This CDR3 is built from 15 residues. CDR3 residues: CASSARGSSTDTQYF. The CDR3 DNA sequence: TGTGCCAGTAGTGCCAGGGGGAGTAGCACAGATACGCAGTATTTT. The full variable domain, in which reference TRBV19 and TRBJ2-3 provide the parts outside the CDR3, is DGGITQSPKYLFRKEGQNVTLSCEQNLNHDAMYWYRQDPGQGLRLIYYSQIVNDFQKGDIAEGYSVSREKKESFPLTVTSAQKNPTAFYLCASSARGSSTDTQYFGPGTRLTVL.

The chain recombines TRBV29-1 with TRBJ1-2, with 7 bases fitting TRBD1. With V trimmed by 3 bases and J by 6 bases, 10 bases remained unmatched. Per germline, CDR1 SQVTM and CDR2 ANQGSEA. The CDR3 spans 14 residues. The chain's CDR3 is CSVESDRAGNGYTF. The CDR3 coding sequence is TGCAGCGTTGAGTCTGACAGGGCTGGGAATGGCTACACCTTC.

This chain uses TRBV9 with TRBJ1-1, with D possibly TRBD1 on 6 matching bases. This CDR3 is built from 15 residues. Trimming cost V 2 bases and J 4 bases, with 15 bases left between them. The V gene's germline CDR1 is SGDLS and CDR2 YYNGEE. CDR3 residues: CASSVARGAGTEAFF. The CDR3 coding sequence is TGTGCCAGCAGCGTCGCCAGGGGCGCGGGCACTGAAGCTTTCTTT.

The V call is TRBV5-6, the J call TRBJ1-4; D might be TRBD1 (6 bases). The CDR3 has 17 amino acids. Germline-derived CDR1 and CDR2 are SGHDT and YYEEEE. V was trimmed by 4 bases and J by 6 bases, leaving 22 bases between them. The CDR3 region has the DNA TGTGCCAGCAGCCGATTGCTGGAGACAGGTATAGATGAAAAACTGTTTTTT. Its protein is CASSRLLETGIDEKLFF.

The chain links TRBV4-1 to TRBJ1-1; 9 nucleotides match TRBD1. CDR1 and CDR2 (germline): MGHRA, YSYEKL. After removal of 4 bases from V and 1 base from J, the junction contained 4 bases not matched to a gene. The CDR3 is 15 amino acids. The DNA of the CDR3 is TGCGCCAGCAGCCCCCTGACAGGGGGGAACACTGAAGCTTTCTTT. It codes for CASSPLTGGNTEAFF.

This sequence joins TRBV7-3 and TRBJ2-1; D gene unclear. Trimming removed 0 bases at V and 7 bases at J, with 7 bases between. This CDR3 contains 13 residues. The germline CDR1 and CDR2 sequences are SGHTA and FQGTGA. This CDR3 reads CASSLTARNEQFF. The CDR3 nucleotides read TGTGCCAGCAGCTTAACGGCGAGGAATGAGCAGTTCTTC.

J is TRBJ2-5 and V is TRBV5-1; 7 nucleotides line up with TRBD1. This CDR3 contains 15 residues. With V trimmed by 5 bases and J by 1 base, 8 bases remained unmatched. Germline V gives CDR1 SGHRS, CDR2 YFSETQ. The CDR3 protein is CASSFGGQPQETQYF. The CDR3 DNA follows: TGCGCCAGCAGTTTTGGGGGACAGCCCCAAGAGACCCAGTACTTC.

CDR3 in amino acids: CASSSTLAGGGEQYF. Here the CDR3 DNA reads TGCGCCAGCAGCTCCACATTAGCGGGAGGAGGAGAGCAGTACTTC. The V call is TRBV5-1, the J call TRBJ2-7, with TRBD2 matching over 10 bases. Germline CDR1 reads SGHRS; CDR2 reads YFSETQ. The CDR3 runs 15 residues. V shed 3 bases, J shed 7 bases, and the junction held 10 bases outside the gene matches.

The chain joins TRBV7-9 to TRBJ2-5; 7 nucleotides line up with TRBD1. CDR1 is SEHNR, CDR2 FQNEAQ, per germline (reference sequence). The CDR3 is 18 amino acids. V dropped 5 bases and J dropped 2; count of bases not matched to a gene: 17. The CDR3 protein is CASSVVRDSFRAQETQYF. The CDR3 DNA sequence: TGTGCCAGCAGCGTAGTCCGGGACAGCTTTAGGGCACAAGAGACCCAGTACTTC.

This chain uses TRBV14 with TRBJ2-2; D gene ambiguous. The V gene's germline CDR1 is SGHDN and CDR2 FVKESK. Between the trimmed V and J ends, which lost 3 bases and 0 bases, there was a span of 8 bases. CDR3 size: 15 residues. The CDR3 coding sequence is TGTGCCAGCAGCCAGTTCCAGACGAACACCGGGGAGCTGTTTTTT. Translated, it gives CASSQFQTNTGELFF.

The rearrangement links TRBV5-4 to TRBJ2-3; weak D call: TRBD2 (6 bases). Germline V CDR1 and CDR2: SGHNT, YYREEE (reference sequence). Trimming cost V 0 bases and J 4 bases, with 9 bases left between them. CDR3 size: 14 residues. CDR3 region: CASSLEASADTQYF. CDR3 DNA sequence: TGTGCCAGCAGCTTGGAGGCTAGCGCAGATACGCAGTATTTT.

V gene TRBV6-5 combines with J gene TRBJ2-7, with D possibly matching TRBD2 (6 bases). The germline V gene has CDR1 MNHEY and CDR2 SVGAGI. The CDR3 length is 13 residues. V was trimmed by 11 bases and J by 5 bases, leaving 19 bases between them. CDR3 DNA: TGTGCCCGTTCCCCGGGACTCGTCCACGAGCAGTACTTC. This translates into CARSPGLVHEQYF.

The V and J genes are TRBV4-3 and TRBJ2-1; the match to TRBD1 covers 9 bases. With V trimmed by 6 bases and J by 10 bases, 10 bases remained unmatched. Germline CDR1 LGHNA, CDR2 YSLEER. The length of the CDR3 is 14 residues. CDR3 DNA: TGCGCCAGCAGTCGAGGACAGGGGATCACGGAGCAGTTCTTC. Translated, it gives CASSRGQGITEQFF.

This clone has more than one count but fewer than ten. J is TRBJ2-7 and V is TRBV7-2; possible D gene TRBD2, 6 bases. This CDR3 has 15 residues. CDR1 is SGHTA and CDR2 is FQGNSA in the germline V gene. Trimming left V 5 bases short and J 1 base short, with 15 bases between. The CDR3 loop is CASSPPPGESYEQYF. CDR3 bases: TGTGCCAGCAGCCCCCCGCCGGGGGAGTCCTACGAGCAGTACTTC.

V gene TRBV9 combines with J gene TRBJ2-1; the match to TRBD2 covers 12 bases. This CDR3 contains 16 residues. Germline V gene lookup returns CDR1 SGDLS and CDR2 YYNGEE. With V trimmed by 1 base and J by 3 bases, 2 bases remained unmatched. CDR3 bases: TGTGCCAGCAGCGTAAAGACTAGCGGGAGCTACAATGAGCAGTTCTTC. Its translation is CASSVKTSGSYNEQFF.

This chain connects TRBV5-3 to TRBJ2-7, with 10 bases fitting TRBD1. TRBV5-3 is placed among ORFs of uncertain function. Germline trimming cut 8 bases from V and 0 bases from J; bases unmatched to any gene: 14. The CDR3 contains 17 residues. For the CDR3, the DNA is TGTGCCAGTCAGGACAGGGGGAAACCGATTCCCTCCTACGAGCAGTACTTC. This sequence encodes CASQDRGKPIPSYEQYF.

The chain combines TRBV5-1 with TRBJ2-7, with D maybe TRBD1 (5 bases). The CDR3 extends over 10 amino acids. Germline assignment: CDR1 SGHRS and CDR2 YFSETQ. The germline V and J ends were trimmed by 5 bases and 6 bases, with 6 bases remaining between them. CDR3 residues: CASRGREQYF. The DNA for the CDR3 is TGCGCCAGCAGGGGGCGCGAGCAGTACTTC.

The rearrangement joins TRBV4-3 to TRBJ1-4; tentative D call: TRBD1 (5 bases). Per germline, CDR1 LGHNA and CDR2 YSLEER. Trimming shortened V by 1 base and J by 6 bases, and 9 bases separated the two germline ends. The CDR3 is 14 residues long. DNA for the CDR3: TGCGCCAGCAGCCAAGCCTGGGGGGATGAAAAACTGTTTTTT. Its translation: CASSQAWGDEKLFF.

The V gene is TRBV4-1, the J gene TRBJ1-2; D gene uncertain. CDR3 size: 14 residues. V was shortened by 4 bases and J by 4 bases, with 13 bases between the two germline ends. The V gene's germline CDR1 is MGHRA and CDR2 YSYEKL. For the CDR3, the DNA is TGCGCCAGCAGCCCCCGGGGAAAGAGCTATGGCTACACCTTC. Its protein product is CASSPRGKSYGYTF.

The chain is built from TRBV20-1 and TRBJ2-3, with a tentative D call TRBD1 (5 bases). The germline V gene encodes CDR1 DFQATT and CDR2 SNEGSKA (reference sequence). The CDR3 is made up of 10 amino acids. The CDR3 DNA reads TGCAGCAGGGCCACAGATACGCAGTATTTT. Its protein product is CSRATDTQYF.